These 9 T cell receptor beta chains share one sample of origin, sequenced in a study of human T cells and chemical hapten exposure (dated by TCRdb to 2020 to 2022). The method behind the library was RACE. The sequencer listed for this sample is NextSeq 500. Through fastp at Q25 and MiXCR, TCRdb rebuilt clones from the public reads, retaining in-frame beta chains. A single entry per CDR3 protein holds the most common genes and DNA from its merged rows. The sample yields 80,000 to 100,000 distinct CDR3 sequences; about 28% were counted once. Over 9% of the sample goes to the ten largest clones. In light of the paper, this sample's time point label describes: patch test 3, about 24 weeks after DPC sensitization. What the treatment or condition label conveys for this sample: therapeutic diphenylcyclopropenone sensitization with weekly scalp DPC. The material was whole blood, obtained in connection with sensitization to the hapten diphenylcyclopropenone (DPC). These receptors came from a middle-aged man with alopecia areata. Some clones in this sample may be carry-over from other donors' samples.

CDR3 region: CASSIEGSGRVIYNEQFF. In nucleotides, the CDR3 is TGTGCCAGTAGTATAGAGGGTAGCGGGAGAGTAATCTACAATGAGCAGTTCTTC. J is TRBJ2-1 and V is TRBV19; 9 bases agree with TRBD2. The CDR3 length is 18 residues. CDR1 and CDR2 from the germline V gene are LNHDA and SQIVND (reference sequence). Unmatched junction bases numbered 9, after V lost 0 bases and J lost 3 bases.

This clonotype has only a few counts. The genes are TRBV6-5 and TRBJ2-5; a weak D match, TRBD2 (6 bases). This CDR3 spans 13 amino acids. Germline CDR1 reads MNHEY; CDR2 reads SVGAGI. Deletions cut 3 bases from V and 4 bases from J, with 9 bases between. The CDR3 DNA reads as TGTGCCAGCAGTTATACGGGAGCAGAGACCCAGTACTTC. Encoded protein: CASSYTGAETQYF.

The V gene is TRBV28, the J gene TRBJ2-7; D unresolved. V lost 2 bases, J lost 0 bases, and 5 bases lay in between. The CDR3 has 13 residues. CDR1 and CDR2 from the germline V gene are MDHEN and SYDVKM. The CDR3 coding sequence is TGTGCCAGCAGTTTACCGAGCTCCTACGAGCAGTACTTC. Protein: CASSLPSSYEQYF.

A few counts support this clonotype. This rearrangement joins TRBV20-1 to TRBJ2-7; TRBD2 aligns across 8 bases. CDR3 length: 13 amino acids. The V gene end was trimmed by 1 base and the J gene end by 3 bases; junction bases not matched to a gene: 2. The germline CDR1 and CDR2 sequences are DFQATT and SNEGSKA (reference sequence). The CDR3 bases are TGCAGTGCTAGAGGAGCGGGAGACTACGAGCAGTACTTC. As protein: CSARGAGDYEQYF.

The rearrangement joins TRBV15 to TRBJ2-5; no firm D call. Trimming took off 0 bases at V and 4 bases at J, with 6 bases between the two ends. CDR3 length equals 13 residues. Germline V gene sequence: CDR1 LNHNV, CDR2 YYDKDF (reference sequence). In nucleotides, the CDR3 is TGTGCCACCAGCAGAGATCGTCGAGAGACCCAGTACTTC. It yields the protein CATSRDRRETQYF.

This clonotype was counted a few times. The rearrangement links TRBV12-3 or TRBV12-4 to TRBJ1-2; D may be TRBD1 (5 bases). The CDR3 totals 13 residues. V was pared by 6 bases and J by 2 bases, with 10 bases between. Here the CDR3 reads CASRPPGNYGYTF. The CDR3 coding sequence is TGTGCCAGCAGACCCCCAGGGAACTATGGCTACACCTTC.

This chain links TRBV6-1 with TRBJ1-6; no reliable D call. Trimming took off 3 bases at V and 6 bases at J, with 3 bases between the two ends. CDR3 length: 12 residues. Germline CDR1 MNHNS, CDR2 SASEGT. The chain's CDR3 is CASSDRNSPLHF. DNA of the CDR3: TGTGCCAGCAGTGACCGTAATTCACCCCTCCACTTT.

This chain links TRBV4-2 with TRBJ2-1; no clear D gene. The ends were cut back, 0 bases at V and 8 bases at J, with 8 bases in the middle. Per germline, CDR1 LGHNA and CDR2 YNFKEQ. CDR3 size: 13 residues. CDR3 residues: CASSQDGPDEQFF. The CDR3 DNA sequence: TGTGCCAGCAGCCAAGATGGGCCGGATGAGCAGTTCTTC.

In its sample, this clonotype was seen a few times. The rearrangement links TRBV11-2 to TRBJ2-3, with 7 bases aligning to TRBD2. V trimming: 0 bases; J trimming: 0 bases; junction bases outside the gene matches: 6. The CDR3 has 17 residues. Germline-derived CDR1 and CDR2 are SGHAT and FQNNGV. The CDR3 protein is CASSLEWASGSTDTQYF. In DNA form, the CDR3 reads TGTGCCAGCAGCTTAGAGTGGGCTAGCGGAAGCACAGATACGCAGTATTTT.